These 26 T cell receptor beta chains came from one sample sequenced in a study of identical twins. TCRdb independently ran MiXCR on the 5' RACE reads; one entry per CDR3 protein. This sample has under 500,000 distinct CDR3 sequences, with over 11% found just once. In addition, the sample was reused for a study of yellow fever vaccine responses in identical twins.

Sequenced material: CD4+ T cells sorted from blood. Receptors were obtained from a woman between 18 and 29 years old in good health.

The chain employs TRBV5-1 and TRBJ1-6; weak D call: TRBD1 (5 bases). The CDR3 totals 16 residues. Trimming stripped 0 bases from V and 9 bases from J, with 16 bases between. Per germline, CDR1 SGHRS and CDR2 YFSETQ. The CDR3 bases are TGCGCCAGCAGCTTGGAGTCGGGCAGGGCTTTTTCACCCCTCCACTTT. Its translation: CASSLESGRAFSPLHF.

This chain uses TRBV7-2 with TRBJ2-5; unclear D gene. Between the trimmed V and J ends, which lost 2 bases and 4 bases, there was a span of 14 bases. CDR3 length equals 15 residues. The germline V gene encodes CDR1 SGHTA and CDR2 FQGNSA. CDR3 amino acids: CASSLFLANLETQYF. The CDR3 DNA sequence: TGTGCCAGCAGCTTATTCTTGGCGAACTTAGAGACCCAGTACTTC.

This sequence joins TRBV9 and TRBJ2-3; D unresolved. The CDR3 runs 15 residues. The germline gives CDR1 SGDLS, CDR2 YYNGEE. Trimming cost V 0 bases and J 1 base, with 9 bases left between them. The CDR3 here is CASSVAEKGTDTQYF. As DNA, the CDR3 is TGTGCCAGCAGCGTAGCAGAAAAGGGCACAGATACGCAGTATTTT.

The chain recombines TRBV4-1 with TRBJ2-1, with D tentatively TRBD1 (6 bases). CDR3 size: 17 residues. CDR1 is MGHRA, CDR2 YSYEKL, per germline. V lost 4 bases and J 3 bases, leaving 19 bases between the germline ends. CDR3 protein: CASSPTSLQGNYNEQFF. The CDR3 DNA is TGCGCCAGCAGCCCCACCTCTTTACAGGGAAACTACAATGAGCAGTTCTTC.

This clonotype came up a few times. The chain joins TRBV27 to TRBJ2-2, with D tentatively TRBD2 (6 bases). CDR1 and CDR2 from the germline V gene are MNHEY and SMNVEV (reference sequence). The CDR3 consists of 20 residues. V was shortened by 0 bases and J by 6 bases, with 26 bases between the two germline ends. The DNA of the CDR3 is TGTGCCAGCAGTTTATCGAGGGGCCCCGGGGGTCGCGGTATCCCCGGGGAGCTGTTTTTT. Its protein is CASSLSRGPGGRGIPGELFF.

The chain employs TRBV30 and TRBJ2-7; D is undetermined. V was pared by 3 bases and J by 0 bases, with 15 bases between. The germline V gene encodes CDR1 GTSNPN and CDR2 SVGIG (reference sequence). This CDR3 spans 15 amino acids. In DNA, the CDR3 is TGTGCCTGGAGGCCGCCAGCTTTTGGCTCCTACGAGCAGTACTTC. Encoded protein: CAWRPPAFGSYEQYF.

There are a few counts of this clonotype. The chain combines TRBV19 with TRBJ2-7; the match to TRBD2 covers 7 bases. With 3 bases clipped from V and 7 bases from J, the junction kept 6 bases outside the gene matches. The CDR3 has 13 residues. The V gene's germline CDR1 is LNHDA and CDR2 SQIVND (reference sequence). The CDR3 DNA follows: TGTGCCAGTAGTATGGAACTAGCGCGTGAGCAGTACTTC. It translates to CASSMELAREQYF.

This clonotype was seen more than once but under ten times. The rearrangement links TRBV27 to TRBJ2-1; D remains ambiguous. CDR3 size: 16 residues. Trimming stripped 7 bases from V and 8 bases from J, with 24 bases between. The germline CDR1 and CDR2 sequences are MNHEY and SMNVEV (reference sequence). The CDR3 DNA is TGTGCCAGCACGAAAATGGGAACAGTAAGTAGAGATGAGCAGTTCTTC. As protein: CASTKMGTVSRDEQFF.

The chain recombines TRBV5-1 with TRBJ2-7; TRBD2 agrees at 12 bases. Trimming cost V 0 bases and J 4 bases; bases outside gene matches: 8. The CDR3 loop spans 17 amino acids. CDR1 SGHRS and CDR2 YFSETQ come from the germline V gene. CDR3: CASSLVARTSGTYEQYF. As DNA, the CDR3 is TGCGCCAGCAGCTTGGTGGCCCGGACTAGCGGGACTTACGAGCAGTACTTC. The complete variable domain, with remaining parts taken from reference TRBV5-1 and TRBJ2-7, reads KAGVTQTPRYLIKTRGQQVTLSCSPISGHRSVSWYQQTPGQGLQFLFEYFSETQRNKGNFPGRFSGRQFSNSRSEMNVSTLELGDSALYLCASSLVARTSGTYEQYFGPGTRLTVT.

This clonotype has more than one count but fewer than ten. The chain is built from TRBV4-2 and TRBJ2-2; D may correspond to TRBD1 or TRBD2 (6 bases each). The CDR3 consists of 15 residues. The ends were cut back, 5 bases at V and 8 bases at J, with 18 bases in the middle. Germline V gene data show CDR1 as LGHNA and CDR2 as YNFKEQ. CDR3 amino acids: CASSYRPGADGELFF. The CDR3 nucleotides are TGTGCCAGCAGCTACCGTCCGGGGGCGGATGGGGAGCTGTTTTTT.

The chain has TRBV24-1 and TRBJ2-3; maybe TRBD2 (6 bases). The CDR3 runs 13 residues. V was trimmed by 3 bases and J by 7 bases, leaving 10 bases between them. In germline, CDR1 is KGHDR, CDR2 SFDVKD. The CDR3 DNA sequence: TGTGCCACCAGTGATGGGACTCTAAATACGCAGTATTTT. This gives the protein CATSDGTLNTQYF.

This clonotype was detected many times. The CDR3 is CASSPGQGGSYEQYF. The CDR3 nucleotides are TGTGCCAGCAGCCCAGGACAGGGAGGGTCCTACGAGCAGTACTTC. The chain recombines TRBV7-9 with TRBJ2-7, with D perhaps TRBD1 (8 bases). V gave up 5 bases and J gave up 1 base, with 15 bases separating them. The V gene's germline CDR1 is SEHNR and CDR2 FQNEAQ (reference sequence). The CDR3 consists of 15 residues.

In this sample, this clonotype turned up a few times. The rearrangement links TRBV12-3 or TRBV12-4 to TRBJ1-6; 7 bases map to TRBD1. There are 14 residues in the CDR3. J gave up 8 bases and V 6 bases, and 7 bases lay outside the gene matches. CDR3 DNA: TGTGCCAGCAGCAAGACAGGGCCCTATTCACCCCTCCACTTT. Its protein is CASSKTGPYSPLHF.

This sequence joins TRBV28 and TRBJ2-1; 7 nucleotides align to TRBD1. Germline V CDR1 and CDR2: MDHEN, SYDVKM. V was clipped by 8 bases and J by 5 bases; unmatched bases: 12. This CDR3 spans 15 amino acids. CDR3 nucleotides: TGTGCCAGCTTACCACAGGGGTTAGGGGACAATGAGCAGTTCTTC. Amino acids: CASLPQGLGDNEQFF.

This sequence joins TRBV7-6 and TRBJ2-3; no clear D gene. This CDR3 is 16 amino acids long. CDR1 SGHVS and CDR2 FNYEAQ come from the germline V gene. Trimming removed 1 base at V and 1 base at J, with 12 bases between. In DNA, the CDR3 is TGTGCCAGCAGCTTAGACGGTAGCTCTGGCACAGATACGCAGTATTTT. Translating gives CASSLDGSSGTDTQYF.

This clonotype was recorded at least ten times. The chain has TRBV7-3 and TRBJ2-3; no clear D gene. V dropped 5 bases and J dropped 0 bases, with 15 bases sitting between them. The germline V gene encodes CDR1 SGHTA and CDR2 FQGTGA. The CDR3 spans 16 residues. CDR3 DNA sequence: TGTGCCAGCAGCCTCATAGGAGAGAGAAGCACAGATACGCAGTATTTT. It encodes CASSLIGERSTDTQYF. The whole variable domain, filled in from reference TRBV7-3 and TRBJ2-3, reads GAGVSQTPSNKVTEKGKYVELRCDPISGHTALYWYRQSLGQGPEFLIYFQGTGAADDSGLPNDRFFAVRPEGSVSTLKIQRTERGDSAVYLCASSLIGERSTDTQYFGPGTRLTVL.

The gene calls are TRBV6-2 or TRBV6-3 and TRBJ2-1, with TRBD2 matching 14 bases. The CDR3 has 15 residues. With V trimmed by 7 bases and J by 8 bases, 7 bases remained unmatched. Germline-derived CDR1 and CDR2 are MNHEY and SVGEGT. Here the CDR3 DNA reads TGTGCCAGCACCCTAAGGACTAGCGGGGGGTATGAGCAGTTCTTC. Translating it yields CASTLRTSGGYEQFF.

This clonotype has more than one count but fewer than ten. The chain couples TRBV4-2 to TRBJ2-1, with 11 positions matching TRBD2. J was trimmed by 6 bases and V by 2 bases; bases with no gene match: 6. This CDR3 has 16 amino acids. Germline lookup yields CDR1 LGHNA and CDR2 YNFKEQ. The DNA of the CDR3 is TGTGCCAGCAGCCAACGAGGGACTAGCGGCCTCAATGAGCAGTTCTTC. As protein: CASSQRGTSGLNEQFF.

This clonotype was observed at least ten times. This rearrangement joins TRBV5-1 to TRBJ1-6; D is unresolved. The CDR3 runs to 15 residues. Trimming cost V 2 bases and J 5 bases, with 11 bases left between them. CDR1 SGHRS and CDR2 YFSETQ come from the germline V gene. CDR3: CASSLNLFDNSPLHF. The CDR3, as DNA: TGCGCCAGCAGCTTAAATTTGTTCGATAATTCACCCCTCCACTTT. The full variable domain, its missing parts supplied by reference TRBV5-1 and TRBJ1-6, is KAGVTQTPRYLIKTRGQQVTLSCSPISGHRSVSWYQQTPGQGLQFLFEYFSETQRNKGNFPGRFSGRQFSNSRSEMNVSTLELGDSALYLCASSLNLFDNSPLHFGNGTRLTVT.

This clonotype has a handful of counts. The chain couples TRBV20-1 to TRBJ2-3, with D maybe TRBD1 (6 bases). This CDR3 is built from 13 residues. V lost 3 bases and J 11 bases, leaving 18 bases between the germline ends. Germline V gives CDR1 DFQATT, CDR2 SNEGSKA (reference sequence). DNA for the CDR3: TGCAGTGCTAGGGGGGCCGTTACCCCTTTGCAGTATTTT. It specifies CSARGAVTPLQYF.

CDR3 protein: CASRLGQHGYTF. The CDR3 bases are TGTGCCAGCAGGCTTGGACAGCATGGCTACACCTTC. The gene calls are TRBV2 and TRBJ1-2; a possible D gene is TRBD1 (6 bases). The CDR3 runs 12 residues. CDR1 is SNHLY, CDR2 FYNNEI, per germline. With 6 bases removed from V and 6 bases from J, the gap between germline ends came to 11 bases.

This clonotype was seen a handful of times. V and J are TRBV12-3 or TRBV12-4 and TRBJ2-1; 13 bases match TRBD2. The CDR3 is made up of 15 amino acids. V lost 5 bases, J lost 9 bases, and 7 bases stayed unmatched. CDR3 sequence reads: CASSPGTSGISEQFF. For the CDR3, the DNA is TGTGCCAGCAGTCCCGGGACTAGCGGGATTAGTGAGCAGTTCTTC.

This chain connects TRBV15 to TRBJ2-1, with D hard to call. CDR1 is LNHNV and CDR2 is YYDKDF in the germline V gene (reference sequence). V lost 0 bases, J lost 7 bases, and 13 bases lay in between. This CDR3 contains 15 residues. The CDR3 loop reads CATSRDTGPSNEQFF. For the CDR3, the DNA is TGTGCCACCAGCAGAGATACGGGCCCCAGTAATGAGCAGTTCTTC.

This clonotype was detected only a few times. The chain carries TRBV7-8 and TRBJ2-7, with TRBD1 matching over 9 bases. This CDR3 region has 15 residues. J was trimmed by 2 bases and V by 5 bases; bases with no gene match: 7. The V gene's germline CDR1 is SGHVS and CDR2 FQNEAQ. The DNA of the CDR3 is TGTGCCAGCAGCCCCCCGGGACAGGGTACCTACGAGCAGTACTTC. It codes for CASSPPGQGTYEQYF.

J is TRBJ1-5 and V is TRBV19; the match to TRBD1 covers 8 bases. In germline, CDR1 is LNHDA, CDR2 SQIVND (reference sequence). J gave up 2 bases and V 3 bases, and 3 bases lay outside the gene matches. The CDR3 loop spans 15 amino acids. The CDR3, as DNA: TGTGCCAGTAGTATCACAGGGGGGGGCAATCAGCCCCAGCATTTT. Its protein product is CASSITGGGNQPQHF. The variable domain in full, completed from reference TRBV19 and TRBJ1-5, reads DGGITQSPKYLFRKEGQNVTLSCEQNLNHDAMYWYRQDPGQGLRLIYYSQIVNDFQKGDIAEGYSVSREKKESFPLTVTSAQKNPTAFYLCASSITGGGNQPQHFGDGTRLSIL.

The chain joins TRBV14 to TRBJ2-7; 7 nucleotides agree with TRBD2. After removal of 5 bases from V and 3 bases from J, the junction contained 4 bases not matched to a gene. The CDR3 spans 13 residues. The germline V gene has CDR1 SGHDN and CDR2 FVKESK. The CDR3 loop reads CASSIAGRYEQYF. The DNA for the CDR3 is TGTGCCAGCAGCATAGCGGGCCGCTACGAGCAGTACTTC.